The rows below give T cell receptor beta chains drawn from one sample of a study of graft-versus-host responses after intestinal transplantation. The data were produced by immunoSEQ multiplex PCR, yet TCRdb's version contains in-frame clones alone and is incomplete. The table includes 45,000 to 60,000 clones, 95% detected once. For these receptors, no antigen is known. This material consisted of unstimulated CD8+ T cells sorted from spleen or lymph node cells, taken before transplant. Receptors were obtained from a human donor who was the organ donor for an intestinal transplant. The CDR3 runs from the conserved cysteine through the conserved F or W. D genes are given only for firm matches.

J gene	D gene	V gene	CDR3 protein	CDR3 DNA
TRBJ2-1	TRBD2	TRBV11-2	CASSRPGGINNEQFF	TGTGCCAGCAGCCGACCGGGGGGGATAAACAATGAGCAGTTCTTC
TRBJ2-1	.	TRBV21-1	CASSKKRTADAYNEQFF	TGTGCCAGCAGCAAAAAGAGGACCGCCGATGCGTACAATGAGCAGTTCTTC
TRBJ1-5	.	TRBV30	CAWSDWKAQPQHF	TGTGCCTGGAGTGATTGGAAGGCACAGCCCCAGCATTTT
TRBJ2-5	.	TRBV10-3	CAISELRDSQETQYF	TGTGCCATCAGTGAACTTCGGGACTCACAAGAGACCCAGTACTTC
TRBJ2-2	.	TRBV5-1	CASSLGRELFF	TGCGCCAGCAGCCTCGGCCGGGAGCTGTTTTTT
TRBJ2-7	TRBD2	TRBV9	CASSVAGGGARQYF	TGTGCCAGCAGCGTAGCTGGCGGGGGGGCCCGGCAGTACTTC
TRBJ2-1	.	TRBV9	CASSPTTAQLHNEQFF	TGTGCCAGCAGCCCTACGACAGCCCAACTTCACAATGAGCAGTTCTTC
TRBJ1-2	TRBD1	TRBV13	CASSSGQSFAGGYTF	TGTGCCAGCAGCTCGGGACAGTCTTTCGCGGGTGGCTACACCTTC
TRBJ2-5	TRBD2	TRBV29-1	CSVERGGQETQYF	TGCAGCGTTGAGCGGGGGGGGCAAGAGACCCAGTACTTC
TRBJ1-4	TRBD1	TRBV28	CASSLETGSEKLFF	TGTGCCAGCAGTTTAGAGACAGGGAGTGAAAAACTGTTTTTT
TRBJ1-2	.	TRBV19	CASSLDTYGYTF	TGTGCCAGTAGTCTAGACACATATGGCTACACCTTC
TRBJ2-5	TRBD2	TRBV30	CAWQPGPGGSETQYF	TGTGCCTGGCAACCCGGGCCCGGGGGGTCTGAGACCCAGTACTTC
TRBJ2-2	.	TRBV4-1	CASSQDPGELFF	TGCGCCAGCAGCCAAGATCCCGGGGAGCTGTTTTTT
TRBJ2-7	.	TRBV27	CASRMGVSYEQYF	TGTGCCAGCAGGATGGGGGTCTCCTACGAGCAGTACTTC
TRBJ1-1	.	TRBV5-1	CASSLNGKSTEAFF	TGCGCCAGCAGCTTGAACGGGAAGAGCACTGAAGCTTTCTTT
TRBJ2-7	.	TRBV27	CASSLSQGSSYEQYF	TGTGCCAGCAGTTTGAGTCAGGGGAGCTCCTACGAGCAGTACTTC
TRBJ1-5	.	TRBV4-1	CASSQVPGEHQPQHF	TGCGCCAGCAGCCAAGTCCCGGGGGAGCATCAGCCCCAGCATTTT
TRBJ1-2	TRBD1	TRBV29-1	CSVLKWDRATASGYTF	TGCAGCGTTCTTAAATGGGACAGGGCTACAGCGAGTGGCTACACCTTC
TRBJ1-1	.	TRBV7-3	CASSSQGQRIPTEAFF	TGTGCCAGCAGCTCCCAGGGGCAGAGGATACCGACTGAAGCTTTCTTT
TRBJ1-6	.	TRBV6-5	CASSYGQGLNSPLHF	TGTGCCAGCAGTTACGGGCAGGGACTAAATTCACCCCTCCACTTT
TRBJ2-1	.	TRBV19	CASSIPGAEQFF	TGTGCCAGTAGTATCCCCGGGGCTGAGCAGTTCTTC
TRBJ2-3	TRBD1	TRBV28	CASSFHRDRTDTQYF	TGTGCCAGCAGTTTTCACCGGGACAGGACAGATACGCAGTATTTT
TRBJ1-1	TRBD1	TRBV5-1	CASSLGPGQGVFVTEAFF	TGCGCCAGCAGCTTGGGGCCGGGACAGGGTGTTTTTGTCACTGAAGCTTTCTTT
TRBJ2-7	.	TRBV19	CASSSYRGAYEQYF	TGTGCCAGTAGTTCGTACCGGGGCGCCTACGAGCAGTACTTC
TRBJ2-1	.	TRBV30	CAWTQANYNEQFF	TGTGCCTGGACCCAGGCAAACTACAATGAGCAGTTCTTC
TRBJ2-7	TRBD1	TRBV4-3	CASSQGQGSTYEQYF	TGCGCCAGCAGCCAAGGACAGGGGTCCACCTACGAGCAGTACTTC
TRBJ2-3	.	TRBV2	CASLITDTQYF	TGTGCCAGCCTTATAACAGATACGCAGTATTTT
TRBJ2-5	TRBD2	TRBV14	CASSQGLAWETQYF	TGTGCCAGCAGCCAGGGACTAGCCTGGGAGACCCAGTACTTC
TRBJ2-5	TRBD2	TRBV11-2	CASSSGLAGGQGTQYF	TGTGCCAGCAGCTCGGGACTAGCGGGGGGTCAGGGGACCCAGTACTTC
TRBJ2-5	.	TRBV4-1	CASSQDLAQETQYF	TGCGCCAGCAGCCAAGATCTAGCGCAAGAGACCCAGTACTTC
TRBJ2-6	.	TRBV21-1	CASSWLVAKQSRANVLTF	TGTGCCAGCAGCTGGCTAGTAGCTAAACAAAGTCGGGCCAACGTCCTGACTTTC
TRBJ1-1	TRBD1	TRBV28	CASSPGGTNTEAFF	TGTGCCAGCAGCCCAGGGGGCACGAACACTGAAGCTTTCTTT
TRBJ1-4	.	TRBV30	CAWSPRKTNEKLFF	TGTGCCTGGAGTCCCAGGAAAACTAATGAAAAACTGTTTTTT
TRBJ2-7	.	TRBV7-9	CASSFPEGANYEQYF	TGTGCCAGCAGCTTTCCGGAGGGGGCTAACTACGAGCAGTACTTC
TRBJ2-1	.	TRBV9	CASSGTGNEQFF	TGTGCCAGCAGCGGTACCGGCAATGAGCAGTTCTTC
TRBJ2-2	.	TRBV6-1	CASSARLTANTGELFF	TGTGCCAGCAGTGCGAGGTTAACAGCGAACACCGGGGAGCTGTTTTTT
TRBJ2-7	.	TRBV4-2	CASSPLRYGEDEQYF	TGTGCCAGCAGCCCCCTAAGGTACGGCGAAGACGAGCAGTACTTC